The rows below give T cell receptor beta chains drawn from one sample of a study of long-term antiretroviral therapy in people with HIV. Sequencing was performed with immunoSEQ multiplex PCR; in TCRdb, only in-frame clones are kept and a portion is missing. The data show 25,000 to 30,000 clones, with 84% seen just once and roughly 6.5% held by the top ten. Material: unsorted PBMCs, obtained 0.4 years after starting antiretroviral therapy. These receptors came from a man younger than 35 with HIV. Both conserved end residues are part of each CDR3.

V	CDR3
TRBV4-3	CASSQGPSGSYNEQFF
TRBV11-2	CASSPAGSWGQPQHF
TRBV13	CASSPDGGWEQFF
TRBV19	CASSIGGTRNEKLFF
TRBV7-6	CASSSGQGNYGYTF
TRBV5-6	CASSLAVNSPLHF
TRBV28	CASSLGGTGDYGYTF
TRBV5-5	CASSLPGVGSSEQYF
TRBV11-1	CASSVTSGRADEQFF
TRBV25-1	CASSEELSSYNEQFF
TRBV19	CASSKLGRRTDTQYF
TRBV4-1	CASNRDRGYTEAFF
TRBV6-5	CASSRGGNNEQFF
TRBV7-6	CASSLGPERSSYEQYF
TRBV19	CASSIWGEKNTEAFF
TRBV14	CASSLRGLEQYF
TRBV2	CASSDDGAYEQYF
TRBV5-4	CASSSDRAFTEAFF
TRBV11-2	CASSLVARLNGYTF
TRBV28	CASRPGGTSNQPQHF
TRBV27	CASTLGTASSGANVLTF
TRBV4-1	CASSRSGVSNQPQHF
TRBV5-6	CASSLFGYSNQPQHF
TRBV27	CASSLSAAGQNEQFF
TRBV7-9	CASSLSGSSYNEQFF
TRBV6-1	CASSEAKTPPVWGYTF
TRBV10-1	CASSEHPGFEQFF
TRBV7-8	CASSLMAGTPGLYEQYF
TRBV5-6	CASSLATSGIIDEQFF
TRBV6-5	CATSRGPDEQYF
TRBV7-9	CASSPVLGETQYF
TRBV5-4	CASSLGGAYGYTF
TRBV7-7	CASSATSGDYNEQFF
TRBV6-5	CASSYDGGSYNEQFF
TRBV4-1	CASSQSWGLSSQPQHF
TRBV7-9	CASSPGSGPTTYEQYF
TRBV10-1	CASSDRKRDGNQPQHF
TRBV28	CASSLLGGRNTEAFF
TRBV2	CASTSGNGVDTIYF
TRBV6-1	CASSEYRGYEQYF
TRBV6-5	CASRTEDTQYF
TRBV19	CASSHGEVGGYTF
TRBV7-2	CASSSKTDYGYTF
TRBV7-8	CASSLWVTPRGTDTQYF
TRBV7-6	CASSLGENAYNEQFF
TRBV5-5	CASSRSLYEQYF
TRBV7-9	CASQGRVNTEAFF
TRBV11-2	CASSFRSSWGYTEAFF
TRBV25-1	CASSEYLYRDGGYTF
TRBV28	CASISNGPNQPQHF
TRBV5-6	CASSPVGGGHNEQFF
TRBV27	CASTALLSTGGTGELFF
TRBV13	CASSPLGVHEQYF
TRBV13	CASSHRLLGSYEQYF
TRBV9	CASSVEAGGHGYTF
TRBV4-1	CASSQKPDTGELFF
TRBV15	CATSTGAREGRGNEQFF
TRBV7-8	CASSSGWGSQETQYF
TRBV6-5	CASSLLGTTNYGYTF
TRBV28	CASSLYRRNTGELFF